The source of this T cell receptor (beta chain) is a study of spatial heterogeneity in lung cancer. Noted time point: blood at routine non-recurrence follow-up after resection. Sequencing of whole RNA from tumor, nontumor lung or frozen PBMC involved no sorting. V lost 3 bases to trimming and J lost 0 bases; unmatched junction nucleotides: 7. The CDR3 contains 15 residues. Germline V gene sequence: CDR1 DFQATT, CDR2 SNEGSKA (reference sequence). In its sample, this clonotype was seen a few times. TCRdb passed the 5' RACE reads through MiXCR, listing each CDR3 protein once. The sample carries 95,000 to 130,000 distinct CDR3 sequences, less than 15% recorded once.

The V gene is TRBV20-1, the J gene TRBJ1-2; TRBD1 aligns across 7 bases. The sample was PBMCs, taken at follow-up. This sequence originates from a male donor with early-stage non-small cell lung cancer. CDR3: CSASVRGLANYGYTF. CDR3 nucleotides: TGCAGTGCTAGCGTCAGGGGGTTAGCTAACTATGGCTACACCTTC.